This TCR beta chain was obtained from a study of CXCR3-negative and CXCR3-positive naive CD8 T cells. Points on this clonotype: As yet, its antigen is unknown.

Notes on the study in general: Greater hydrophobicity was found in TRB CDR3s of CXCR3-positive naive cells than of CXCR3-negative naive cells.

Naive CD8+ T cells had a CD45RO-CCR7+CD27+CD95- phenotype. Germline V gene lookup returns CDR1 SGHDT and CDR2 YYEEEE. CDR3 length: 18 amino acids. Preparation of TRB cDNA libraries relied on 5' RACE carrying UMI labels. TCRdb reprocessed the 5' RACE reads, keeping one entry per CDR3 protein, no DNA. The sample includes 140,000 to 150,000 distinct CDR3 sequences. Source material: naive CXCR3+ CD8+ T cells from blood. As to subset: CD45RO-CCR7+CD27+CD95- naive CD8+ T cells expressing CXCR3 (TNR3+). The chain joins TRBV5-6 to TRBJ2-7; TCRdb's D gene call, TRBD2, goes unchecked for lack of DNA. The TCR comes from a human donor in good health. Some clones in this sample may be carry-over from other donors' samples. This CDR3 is CASSLAVGMGAGVYEQYF.